This TCR beta chain was observed in a study of blood T cell repertoires in COVID-19. Measured with immunoSEQ multiplex PCR; TCRdb has only the in-frame clones, and not every one. The sample lists under 250,000 clones; 65% to 85% were seen once. Per germline, CDR1 MGHDK and CDR2 SYGVNS. The CDR3 totals 13 residues. V dropped 8 bases and J dropped 4; count of bases not matched to a gene: 4. Sequencing input: PBMCs or T cells enriched from blood (not recorded which). The V gene is TRBV25-1, the J gene TRBJ1-4; 7 bases are shared with TRBD1. This sequence was found in a woman aged 55-69 years who had recovered from COVID-19. The CDR3 DNA follows: TGTGCCAGCGCAGGACAGGTTAATGAAAAACTGTTTTTT. It translates to CASAGQVNEKLFF.